This section outlines one TCR beta chain sequence together with its context. Trimming shortened V by 8 bases and J by 5 bases, and 9 bases separated the two germline ends. CDR1 and CDR2 (germline): MNHNS, SASEGT. The CDR3 spans 12 residues. Donors had localized lung adenocarcinoma, a non-small cell lung cancer. The record originates from a study of CD4 and CD8 cells across lung adenocarcinoma regions. Each CDR3 protein gets one entry after TCRdb re-called the PCR reads with MiXCR. This table holds about 8,500 distinct CDR3 sequences, 46% found once. Specimen: CD4+ T cells from the margin of a lung tumor. The gene calls are TRBV6-1 and TRBJ2-2, with D hard to call. The receptor was derived from a female donor with lung adenocarcinoma. The CD4 and CD8 labels of this study may be unreliable. This CDR3 reads CASRVATGELFF. CDR3 coding DNA: TGTGCCAGCCGGGTTGCAACCGGGGAGCTGTTTTTT.